The present entry profiles one TCR beta chain with its context. What antigen it recognizes has not been identified. No much larger clone is present one base from it, and per-base qualities are unavailable. Peripheral blood CD8+ and CD4+ T cells from healthy donors, Susac syndrome patients and multiple sclerosis patients were profiled by high-throughput TCR beta sequencing. Treatment-naive patients with stable or active relapsing-remitting disease fulfilling revised McDonald criteria were used as multiple sclerosis controls. Bulk CD8+ and CD4+ T cells were purified by magnetic negative isolation, whereas CD8+ TEMRA cells were enriched by FACS. Blood was drawn into EDTA tubes, processed within 24 hours, and PBMCs were isolated by density gradient centrifugation. PBMCs destined for TCR sequencing were cryopreserved in liquid nitrogen and later thawed in a 37 °C water bath. A purity of at least 90% was achieved for sorted or isolated CD4+, CD8+ and CD8+ TEMRA cells.

RNA was extracted using the RNeasy kit, and roughly 0.45 to 1 microgram was reverse transcribed with random hexamers. The immunoSEQ multiplex PCR assay, which covers 54 Vbeta and 13 Jbeta segments, was used to amplify TCR beta CDR3 regions. PCR amplification bias was corrected by using a synthetic template baseline for primer optimization and computational correction. Under the source paper's analysis protocol: Reads were annotated to V, D and J genes according to IMGT and were analyzed with immunoSEQ Analyzer, with only productive sequences retained. Clonality was calculated as one minus the Shannon entropy normalized by log2 of the number of productive unique sequences. Public and private clones were assessed among the 100 most prevalent clones of each patient and control. Clones were defined as Susac-specific if absent from the healthy and MS cohorts, from under 1,200 published viral clones and from other ImmuneACCESS disease sequences. Through fastp at Q25 and MiXCR, TCRdb rebuilt clones from the public reads, retaining in-frame beta chains. Every distinct CDR3 protein forms one entry, paired with its most common genes and DNA. It is TCRdb's table, rather than the study itself, that gives the V and J calls and clone size. Here the sample has around 300,000 distinct CDR3 sequences; 75% to 90% occur a single time. Clones ranked in the top ten supply around 0.2% of the sample.

The data stem from a study of CD8 T cells in Susac syndrome (dated 2019 in TCRdb). As for the study more broadly: The study used repertoire sequencing to test whether antigen drove CD8+ T cell activation and differentiation in Susac syndrome. The clonality of the CD8+ T cell repertoire was compared across 12 healthy donors, around 14 Susac syndrome patients and fewer than 16 multiple sclerosis patients. What the research found in general, with its limitations: The TCR sequencing and HLA analysis was acknowledged to have included a relatively small number of individuals.

The CDR3 runs 16 residues from the cysteine to the phenylalanine. Of all the DNA, just the CDR3 is kept, 48 bases in frame from base 1. Unmatched junction bases come to 12, with V trimmed by 6 bases and J by 5 bases. The germline V gene gives CDR1 as SGHVS and CDR2 as FQNEAQ. The clonotype was recovered from a human donor with multiple sclerosis. Rearrangement joined TRBV7-8 to TRBJ2-5; 10 middle bases align to TRBD2. Sequenced: CD8+ T cells from PBMCs. The DNA is as follows: TGTGCCAGCAGTTACACAGCGGGGGGGCCTCGGGAGACCCAGTACTTC. Translated, this gives CASSYTAGGPRETQYF. The full variable domain, with segments outside the CDR3 supplied by the reference TRBV7-8 and TRBJ2-5 proteins, appears as GAGVSQSPRYKVAKRGQDVALRCDPISGHVSLFWYQQALGQGPEFLTYFQNEAQLDKSGLPSDRFFAERPEGSVSTLKIQRTQQEDSAVYLCASSYTAGGPRETQYFGPGTRLLVL.